This TCR beta chain was observed in a study of shared clonotypes between healthy human individuals. For this clone: Its antigen is as yet unknown.

Only in-frame clones appear in the TCRdb table, and some are missing; sequencing was by immunoSEQ multiplex PCR. The repertoire consists of over 2,000,000 clones, with about 93% occurring once and the leading ten covering more than 1.5%. Study findings and constraints: The generation probabilities recorded for non-shared clonotypes fell below those of clonotypes shared by all four donors.

Positive CCR7 selection of CD45RO-negative cells yielded the naive CD8 cells, and terminally differentiated effector memory CD45RA+ cells were excluded. The donors, all of them Caucasian adults, lived in Nashville, Tennessee. Germline V CDR1 and CDR2: SGDLS, YYNGEE. V lost 3 bases to trimming and J lost 0 bases, with 8 bases between them. CDR3 size: 14 residues. The sequence was collected from a man aged 18 to 35 in good health. Some clones in this sample may be carry-over from other donors' samples. Sequenced: naive CD8+ T cells from PBMCs. The chain uses TRBV9 and TRBJ2-3; D gene ambiguous. The CDR3 coding sequence is TGTGCCAGCAGCGCTTCTAAGAGCACAGATACGCAGTATTTT. Translating gives CASSASKSTDTQYF. Drawing the rest from reference TRBV9 and TRBJ2-3, the complete variable domain is DSGVTQTPKHLITATGQRVTLRCSPRSGDLSVYWYQQSLDQGLQFLIQYYNGEERAKGNILERFSAQQFPDLHSELNLSSLELGDSALYFCASSASKSTDTQYFGPGTRLTVL.